The present T cell receptor beta chain was sequenced within a study of blood T cell repertoires in COVID-19 (TCRdb year 2020). In the study overall: The collaborator samples originated in the United States, Italy and Spain and spanned the acute and convalescent phases of COVID-19. The material from the prospective study consisted of cDNA or gDNA derived from T cells, B-cell-depleted T cells, or PBMCs. The dataset comprised deeply sampled blood TCRbeta repertoires from subjects exposed to, actively infected with, or recovered from COVID-19. Sample metadata almost always included a de-identified subject ID, COVID-19 status, age in years and sex. The repertoires were made available in a free public database intended to serve as a resource for research on the immune response to SARS-CoV-2. Where available, HLA class I and class II types were obtained from metadata supplied by the sample provider rather than from assay-based typing. The samples were drawn from two sources: the first 160 participants of the ongoing ImmuneRACE study, and 1,200 or so subjects contributed by 6 global collaborators.

What the study reported, not specific to this receptor: How much clinical and demographic metadata was included differed by source and by participant, and the metadata was provided uncurated.

With respect to this clone: Its antigen is unknown. No base-level quality is on record; no much larger clone is a single base apart.

Whole blood was collected in K2EDTA tubes by collaborating institutions according to the institutions' own protocols. For TCRbeta analysis, collaborators shipped samples in one of three forms: frozen whole blood, isolated PBMCs, or DNA extracted from either of those sample types. TCRbeta CDR3 regions were amplified from genomic DNA by means of the immunoSEQ Assay, a bias-controlled multiplex PCR. Per the original workflow: The number of nucleated cells in each sample was estimated by amplification of reference gene primers within the assay. To quantify the absolute abundance of each unique TCRbeta CDR3 rearrangement, sequence reads were collapsed and filtered. For each sample, productive Simpson clonality was calculated as the square root of Simpson's diversity index over productive rearrangements. The clones in this table, taken by TCRdb from immuneACCESS, are in-frame only. Not every clone is retained; where verified, under half of the shortfall comes from an unresolved V gene, and the cause of the rest is unknown. The D gene and trimming were derived from the DNA, and the V and J assignments and clone size from that table. Here the sample has just under 50,000 clones; around 88% occur a single time. Jointly, the top ten make up roughly 15% of the sample.

The germline V gene supplies CDR1 SGHRS and CDR2 YFSETQ. Measured from the cysteine to the phenylalanine, the CDR3 is 15 residues long. The retained sequence is limited to the CDR3, 45 bases, with the frame set at the first base. Germline trimming: 2 bases from V, 0 bases from J; junction bases outside gene matches: 4. The TCR sequence derives from a human donor in a cohort sampled during active COVID-19. The specimen was peripheral blood. The V gene is TRBV5-1 and the J gene is TRBJ2-7; TRBD2 fits 8 bases in the junction. The CDR3 reads as follows: CASSLIAGSSYEQYF. The DNA sequence follows: TGCGCCAGCAGCTTAATAGCGGGGAGCTCCTACGAGCAGTACTTC.